These T cell receptor beta chains were read from a single sample in a study of technical replicates of blood from a handful of donors. Sequencing was performed with immunoSEQ multiplex PCR; in TCRdb, only in-frame clones are kept and a portion is missing. This sample yields under 95,000 clones, of which about 92% are seen a single time; roughly 0.41% belongs to the top ten. Sequencing used T cells isolated from PBMCs. Source of these receptors: a human donor in good health. The CDR3 runs from the conserved cysteine through the conserved F or W. A D gene is named only where the DNA matches it firmly. Clone size is given for some rows only: seen once, a few or many times, or a class if the clone is expanded.

j_call v_call d_call clone_size cdr3_nt cdr3_aa
TRBJ1-4 TRBV6-5 - once TGTGCCAGCAGTTACTCGAGCACGAGTAATGAAAAACTGTTTTTT CASSYSSTSNEKLFF
TRBJ2-3 TRBV7-3 TRBD2 - TGTGCCAGCAGCACGGCTAGCGGGAACGGAGATACGCAGTATTTT CASSTASGNGDTQYF
TRBJ1-4 TRBV5-1 TRBD1 - TGCGCCAGCAGCTTGGAAGGGACAGCTCATGAAAAACTGTTTTTT CASSLEGTAHEKLFF
TRBJ2-5 TRBV7-3 TRBD2 once TGTGCCAGCACCAAGACTAGCGGGAGTTTAGAGACCCAGTACTTC CASTKTSGSLETQYF
TRBJ1-5 TRBV7-2 - - TGTGCCAGCAGCTTATTATCGGGGGGGGGCAGCAATCAGCCCCAGCATTTT CASSLLSGGGSNQPQHF
TRBJ2-7 TRBV9 TRBD1 - TGTGCCAGCAGCGTCACCGGGACAGGCAACACCTACGAGCAGTACTTC CASSVTGTGNTYEQYF
TRBJ1-1 TRBV5-6 TRBD1 - TGTGCCAGCATCGGAAGGGGGCCCGGACTTTCGGCGAGTGAAGCTTTCTTT CASIGRGPGLSASEAFF
TRBJ1-5 TRBV6-4 TRBD1 - TGTGCCAGCAGACAGGGGGCATCTCCCAATCAGCCCCAGCATTTT CASRQGASPNQPQHF
TRBJ2-5 TRBV10-3 - - TGTGCCATCAGTGGTCGTGACCAAGAGACCCAGTACTTC CAISGRDQETQYF
TRBJ2-7 TRBV9 TRBD1 - TGTGCCAGCAGCGTAGGGGGCGGGACAGGGGGCGCATACGAGCAGTACTTC CASSVGGGTGGAYEQYF
TRBJ2-1 TRBV6-1 TRBD1 - TGTGCCAGCAGGAGGGGGCCACCCTACAATGAGCAGTTCTTC CASRRGPPYNEQFF
TRBJ1-2 TRBV27 - - TGTGCCAGCAGTTATTCTAGCAATTCCTATGGCTACACCTTC CASSYSSNSYGYTF
TRBJ2-1 TRBV10-3 - - TGTGCCATCAGTGAAGAGCGCAATGAGCAGTTCTTC CAISEERNEQFF
TRBJ1-5 TRBV15 - - TGTGCCACCAGAAATACGGGGGGGCGGCTAACACAGCCCCAGCATTTT CATRNTGGRLTQPQHF
TRBJ2-7 TRBV28 TRBD2 - TGTGCCAGCAGTCGTCTAGCGGGAGGATCCTACGAGCAGTACTTC CASSRLAGGSYEQYF
TRBJ2-2 TRBV11-3 - - TGTGCCAGCAGCCCTCAGACGTTGCAGGGGGGGGAGCTGTTTTTT CASSPQTLQGGELFF
TRBJ1-2 TRBV15 TRBD1 - TGTGCCACCAGCAGAGATCCAGGGGGTCGGCCTCGAGGCTACACCTTC CATSRDPGGRPRGYTF
TRBJ2-7 TRBV7-2 TRBD2 - TGTGCCAGCAGCCCTAACTTCCCGGGACTAGAATTGGGCGAGCAGTACTTC CASSPNFPGLELGEQYF
TRBJ2-7 TRBV11-3 - - TGTGCCAGCAGCTTGGTAGCGGCAACCTACGAGCAGTACTTC CASSLVAATYEQYF
TRBJ2-1 TRBV6-5 TRBD2 - TGTGCCAGCAGCCGTGGACTAGCTGACGGTGAGCAGTTCTTC CASSRGLADGEQFF
TRBJ2-7 TRBV21-1 - - TGTGCCAGCAGCAAATATGTAGAGGGTCGAGTCTACGAGCAGTACTTC CASSKYVEGRVYEQYF
TRBJ2-1 TRBV29-1 TRBD1 - TGCAGCGCCTCCGGGACAGCCTACAATGAGCAGTTCTTC CSASGTAYNEQFF
TRBJ1-1 TRBV19 TRBD1 - TGTGCCAGTACCCCGGACAGGGTGCCTTTTTACACTGAAGCTTTCTTT CASTPDRVPFYTEAFF
TRBJ2-3 TRBV4-3 - - TGCGCCAGCAGCCAATCGCGTAGCACAGATACGCAGTATTTT CASSQSRSTDTQYF
TRBJ1-1 TRBV7-3 TRBD1 - TGTGCCAGCAGCTTACTGACAGGGATGACTGAAGCTTTCTTT CASSLLTGMTEAFF
TRBJ1-1 TRBV5-4 - - TGTGCCAGCAGGACGCCAGGGACTGAAGCTTTCTTT CASRTPGTEAFF
TRBJ2-1 TRBV9 TRBD2 - TGTGCCAGCAGCATATTGACTAGCGGGAGTATGAATGAGCAGTTCTTC CASSILTSGSMNEQFF
TRBJ1-5 TRBV28 TRBD1 - TGTGCCAGCAGTCCGCCGGGACAGGATTTCTATAGCAATCAGCCCCAGCATTTT CASSPPGQDFYSNQPQHF
TRBJ2-7 TRBV7-9 - - TGTGCCAGCAGCACAGGGGGGGAATATGGCGAGCAGTACTTC CASSTGGEYGEQYF
TRBJ1-4 TRBV5-8 - - TGTGCCAGCAGATTACTCCAGGGTTATGAAAAACTGTTTTTT CASRLLQGYEKLFF
TRBJ2-3 TRBV29-1 - - TGCAGCGTTGTATTAATAAGGGGGAGGGACACAGATACGCAGTATTTT CSVVLIRGRDTDTQYF
TRBJ2-7 TRBV7-8 - - TGTGCCAGCAGCCCTGGACTGTCCTACGAGCAGTACTTC CASSPGLSYEQYF
TRBJ2-1 TRBV5-1 TRBD2 - TGCGCCAGCAGCTTTAGCGGGCTAAGCTCCTACAATGAGCAGTTCTTC CASSFSGLSSYNEQFF
TRBJ2-7 TRBV7-9 - - TGTGCCAGCAGCTTAGACGATCGAGGAAACTACGAGCAGTACTTC CASSLDDRGNYEQYF
TRBJ1-5 TRBV27 - - TGTGCCAGCAGCCCATCGTGGGGACATAGCAATCAGCCCCAGCATTTT CASSPSWGHSNQPQHF
TRBJ2-1 TRBV7-2 TRBD2 - TGTGCCAGCAGCTTGACTAGCGCCCTACCGGAGCAGTTCTTC CASSLTSALPEQFF
TRBJ2-1 TRBV12-5 - - TGTGCTAGTGGCTTAGGGGCCGGAATCTACAATGAGCAGTTCTTC CASGLGAGIYNEQFF
TRBJ2-3 TRBV4-2 TRBD2 - TGTGCCAGCAGCCAAGGGACTAGGTTGGGTTTCCAGTATTTT CASSQGTRLGFQYF
TRBJ2-7 TRBV5-1 - - TGCGCCAGCAGCTACAGCTCCTACGAGCAGTACTTC CASSYSSYEQYF
TRBJ2-2 TRBV4-2 - - TGTGCCAGCAGCCAAGATTGGGACATTTCGGGGTTTAACGCCGGGGAGCTGTTTTTT CASSQDWDISGFNAGELFF
TRBJ2-7 TRBV2 TRBD2 - TGTGCCAGCGCGGGAGGGCGGACCTACGAGCAGTACTTC CASAGGRTYEQYF
TRBJ1-4 TRBV28 - - TGTGCCAGCAGTTTATTAGGGGACAAGTTCGAAAAACTGTTTTTT CASSLLGDKFEKLFF